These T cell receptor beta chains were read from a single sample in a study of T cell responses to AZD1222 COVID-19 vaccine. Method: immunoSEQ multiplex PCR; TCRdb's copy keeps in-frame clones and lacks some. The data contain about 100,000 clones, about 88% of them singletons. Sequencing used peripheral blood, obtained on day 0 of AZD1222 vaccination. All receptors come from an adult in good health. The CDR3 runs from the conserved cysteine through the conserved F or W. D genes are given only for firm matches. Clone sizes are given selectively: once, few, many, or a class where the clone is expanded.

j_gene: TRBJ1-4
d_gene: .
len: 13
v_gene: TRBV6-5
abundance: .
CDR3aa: CAAGRERNEKLFF
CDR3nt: TGTGCCGCCGGAAGGGAGAGGAATGAAAAACTGTTTTTT

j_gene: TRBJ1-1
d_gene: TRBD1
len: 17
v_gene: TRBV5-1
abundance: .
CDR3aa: CASSLVVGTGMNTEAFF
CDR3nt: TGCGCCAGCAGCTTGGTAGTTGGGACAGGGATGAACACTGAAGCTTTCTTT

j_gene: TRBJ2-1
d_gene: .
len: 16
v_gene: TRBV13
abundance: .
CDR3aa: CASSLGLRETENEQFF
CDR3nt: TGTGCCAGCAGCTTAGGCCTCCGGGAGACAGAAAATGAGCAGTTCTTC

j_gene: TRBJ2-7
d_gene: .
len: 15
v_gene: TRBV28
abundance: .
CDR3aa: CASSPQTGSTYEQYF
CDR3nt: TGTGCCAGCAGTCCCCAGACAGGATCAACCTACGAGCAGTACTTC

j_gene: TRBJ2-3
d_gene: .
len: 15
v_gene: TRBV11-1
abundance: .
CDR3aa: CASSLQGGSTDTQYF
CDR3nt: TGTGCCAGCAGCTTACAGGGTGGGAGCACAGATACGCAGTATTTT

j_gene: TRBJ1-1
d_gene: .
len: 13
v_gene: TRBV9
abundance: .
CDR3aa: CASSGELNTEAFF
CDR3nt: TGTGCCAGCAGCGGGGAATTGAACACTGAAGCTTTCTTT

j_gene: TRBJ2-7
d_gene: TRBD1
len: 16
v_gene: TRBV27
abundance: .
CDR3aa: CASRTRQGAGYYEQYF
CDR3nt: TGTGCCAGCAGAACAAGACAGGGGGCAGGGTACTACGAGCAGTACTTC

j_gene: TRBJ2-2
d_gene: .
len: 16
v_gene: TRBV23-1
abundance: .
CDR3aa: CASSQSAGRNTGELFF
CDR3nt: TGCGCCAGCAGTCAATCGGCAGGGAGGAACACCGGGGAGCTGTTTTTT

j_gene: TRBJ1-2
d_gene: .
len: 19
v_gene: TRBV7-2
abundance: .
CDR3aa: CASSPRPLGSGVGKVSYTF
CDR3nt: TGTGCCAGCAGCCCGCGGCCCCTAGGGAGCGGGGTAGGCAAAGTGAGCTACACCTTC

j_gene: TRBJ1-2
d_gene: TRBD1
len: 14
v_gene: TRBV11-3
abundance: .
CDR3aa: CASSPRQGPRGYTF
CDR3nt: TGTGCCAGCAGCCCTCGACAGGGGCCACGGGGCTACACCTTC

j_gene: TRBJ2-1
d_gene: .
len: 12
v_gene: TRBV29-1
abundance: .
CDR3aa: CSVDRSYNEQFF
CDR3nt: TGCAGCGTTGACAGATCCTACAATGAGCAGTTCTTC

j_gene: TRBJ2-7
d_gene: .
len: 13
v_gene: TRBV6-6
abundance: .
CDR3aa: CASSGDRSYEQYF
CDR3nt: TGTGCCAGCAGCGGGGACCGGTCCTACGAGCAGTACTTC

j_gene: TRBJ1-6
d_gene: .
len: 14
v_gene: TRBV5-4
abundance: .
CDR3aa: CASSLRHNNSPLHF
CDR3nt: TGTGCCAGCAGCTTGCGACATAATAATTCACCCCTCCACTTT

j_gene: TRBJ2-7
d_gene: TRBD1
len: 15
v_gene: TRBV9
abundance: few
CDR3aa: CASSVGQGQSYEQYF
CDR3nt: TGTGCCAGCAGCGTAGGACAGGGGCAAAGCTACGAGCAGTACTTC

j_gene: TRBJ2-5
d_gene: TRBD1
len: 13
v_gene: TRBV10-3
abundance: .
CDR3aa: CAISGTDQETQYF
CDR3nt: TGTGCCATCAGCGGGACAGATCAAGAGACCCAGTACTTC

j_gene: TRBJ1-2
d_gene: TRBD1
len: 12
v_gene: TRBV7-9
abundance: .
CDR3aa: CASRQTGNGYTF
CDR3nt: TGTGCCAGCAGGCAGACAGGGAATGGCTACACCTTC

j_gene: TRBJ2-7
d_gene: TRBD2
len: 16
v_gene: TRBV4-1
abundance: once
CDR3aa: CASSQDDRSGSYEQYF
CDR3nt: TGCGCCAGCAGCCAAGATGATAGGAGCGGGAGCTACGAGCAGTACTTC

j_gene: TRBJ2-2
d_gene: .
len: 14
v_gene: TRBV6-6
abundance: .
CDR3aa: CASSYLVRTGELFF
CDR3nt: TGTGCCAGCAGTTACCTAGTCCGTACCGGGGAGCTGTTTTTT

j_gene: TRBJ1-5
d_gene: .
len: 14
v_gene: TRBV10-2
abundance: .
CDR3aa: CASSEFAPDEAQHF
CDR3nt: TGCGCCAGCAGTGAGTTCGCCCCGGATGAGGCCCAGCATTTT

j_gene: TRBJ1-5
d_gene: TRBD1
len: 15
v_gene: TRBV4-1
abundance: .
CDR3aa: CASSSGQGDNQPQHF
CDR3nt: TGCGCCAGCAGCTCGGGACAGGGGGACAATCAGCCCCAGCATTTT

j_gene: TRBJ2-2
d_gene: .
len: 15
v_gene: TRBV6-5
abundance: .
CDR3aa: CASSPSDTYTGELFF
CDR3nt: TGTGCCAGCAGCCCCTCGGACACCTACACCGGGGAGCTGTTTTTT

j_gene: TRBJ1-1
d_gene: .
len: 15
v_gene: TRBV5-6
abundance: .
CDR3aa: CASSSPFGWGTEAFF
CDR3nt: TGTGCCAGCAGCTCCCCGTTCGGATGGGGCACTGAAGCTTTCTTT

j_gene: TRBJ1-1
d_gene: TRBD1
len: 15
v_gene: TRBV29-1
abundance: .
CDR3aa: CSVMTGGVVDTEAFF
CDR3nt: TGCAGCGTAATGACAGGGGGTGTGGTGGACACTGAAGCTTTCTTT

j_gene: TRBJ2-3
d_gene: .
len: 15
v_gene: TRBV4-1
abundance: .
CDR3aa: CASSQGQAWTDTQYF
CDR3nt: TGCGCCAGCAGCCAAGGACAGGCGTGGACAGATACGCAGTATTTT

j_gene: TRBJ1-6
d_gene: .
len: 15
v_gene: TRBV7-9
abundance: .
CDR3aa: CASSPGGGEDSPLHF
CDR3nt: TGTGCCAGCAGCCCTGGTGGGGGCGAGGATTCACCCCTCCACTTT

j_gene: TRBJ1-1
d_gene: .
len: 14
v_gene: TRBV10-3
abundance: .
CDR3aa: CAISVRLSNTEAFF
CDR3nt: TGTGCCATCAGTGTAAGACTCAGTAACACTGAAGCTTTCTTT

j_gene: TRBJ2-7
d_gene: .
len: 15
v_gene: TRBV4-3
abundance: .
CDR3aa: CASSQDRGTLVGQYF
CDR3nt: TGCGCCAGCAGCCAAGATCGTGGGACGCTGGTTGGGCAGTACTTC

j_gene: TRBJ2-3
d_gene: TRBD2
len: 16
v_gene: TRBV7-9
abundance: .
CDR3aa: CASSPPGLAVADTQYF
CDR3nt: TGTGCCAGCAGCCCCCCGGGACTAGCGGTTGCAGATACGCAGTATTTT

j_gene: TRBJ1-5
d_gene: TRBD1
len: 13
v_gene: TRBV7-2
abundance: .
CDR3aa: CASSIQGAQPQHF
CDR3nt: TGTGCCAGCAGCATACAGGGGGCTCAGCCCCAGCATTTT